A selection of T cell receptor beta chains follows, all from one sample in a study of technical replicates of blood from a few donors. Repertoires were generated with immunoSEQ multiplex PCR, while TCRdb's copy carries only in-frame clones and drops some. The sample consists of tens of thousands of clones, 95% to 98% of them appearing once. The specimen was T cells isolated from PBMCs. Receptors were obtained from a human donor in good health. Each CDR3 is given without its conserved first and last residue. Each record gives: CDR3 protein, J gene, D gene, V gene. A D gene is named only where the DNA matches it firmly.

ASSEGGTGGNEQF TRBJ2-1 TRBD1 TRBV6-4
ASSLGTSGRLTSTDTQY TRBJ2-3 TRBD2 TRBV5-1
ASSFVGVGGELF TRBJ2-2 . TRBV5-1
ASSLQGNTEAF TRBJ1-1 . TRBV5-1
ATSRGGDSLPGAF TRBJ1-1 . TRBV15
ASSLVGAEQF TRBJ2-1 . TRBV5-1
ASSFRDGYT TRBJ1-2 . TRBV6-1
ASSHPGGVSHTEAF TRBJ1-1 . TRBV4-1
ASSGLAGGPFNEQF TRBJ2-1 TRBD2 TRBV18
ASSPFGQDEGLLSDTQY TRBJ2-3 TRBD1 TRBV9
ASSEALGSGQPQH TRBJ1-5 . TRBV2
ASSPSGGVGNEQY TRBJ2-7 TRBD2 TRBV6-5
AGEGAF TRBJ1-1 . TRBV7-9
ASSPAKEYEQY TRBJ2-7 . TRBV18
ASSRQTRSTDTQY TRBJ2-3 . TRBV6-1
ASSVAREAYNEQF TRBJ2-1 . TRBV9
ASSTRGQGRYNEQF TRBJ2-1 TRBD1 TRBV5-1
ASSQVLPGINEKLF TRBJ1-4 . TRBV4-1
ASSLGTGGGEQY TRBJ2-7 TRBD1 TRBV13
ASSHLISSGTSYSADTQY TRBJ2-3 . TRBV4-1
ASSLVLAGGRSKWETQY TRBJ2-5 TRBD2 TRBV5-4
ASSKVPGLFLGNEQF TRBJ2-1 . TRBV21-1
ASKSRGFYTEAF TRBJ1-1 . TRBV14
ASSFLGQLNTEAF TRBJ1-1 . TRBV27
ASSLGGGLSYNEQF TRBJ2-1 TRBD2 TRBV7-2
ASSFSGTAHTNYEQY TRBJ2-7 TRBD1 TRBV5-5
ASSQDSLAGGRNEQF TRBJ2-1 TRBD2 TRBV4-1
ASSPTLAAYNEQF TRBJ2-1 TRBD2 TRBV11-3
ASSPGQGSNQPQH TRBJ1-5 TRBD1 TRBV9
ASSSGRQGAWNQPQH TRBJ1-5 TRBD1 TRBV7-9
ASSLIASYNEQF TRBJ2-1 . TRBV28
ASSPPGQVNEKLF TRBJ1-4 TRBD1 TRBV18
AWGGQGMTEAF TRBJ1-1 TRBD1 TRBV30
ASSLNAGGTNYEQY TRBJ2-7 TRBD2 TRBV11-3
SVSGPGEKGGDYGYT TRBJ1-2 . TRBV29-1
ASSLGQGRDYGYT TRBJ1-2 . TRBV5-1
ASNRANEQF TRBJ2-1 . TRBV7-9
ASSQETPRGYT TRBJ1-2 . TRBV4-1
ASSPTGTYGYT TRBJ1-2 . TRBV28
ASSEAGANSPLH TRBJ1-6 . TRBV2
ASSLRDSENQPQH TRBJ1-5 TRBD1 TRBV7-6
ASSQRQGETEAF TRBJ1-1 TRBD1 TRBV16
ASSDIRGTSGTDTQY TRBJ2-3 TRBD2 TRBV2
ASSSRDRGAYEQY TRBJ2-7 TRBD1 TRBV5-1
ASSQSTTDTQY TRBJ2-3 . TRBV16
ASSFLRAAGELF TRBJ2-2 . TRBV11-2